The 10 T cell receptor beta chains listed next were all sequenced from one sample in a study of CD8 T cells in Susac syndrome. After extraction with the RNeasy kit, about 0.5 to 1 ug of the RNA was reverse transcribed using random hexamers. MiXCR, applied by TCRdb to the immunoSEQ multiplex PCR reads, yields one record per CDR3 protein. The sample yields around 140,000 distinct CDR3 sequences, approximately 96% seen once. Input material: CD4+ T cells from PBMCs. These receptor sequences come from a human donor with multiple sclerosis.

V is TRBV6-6 and J is TRBJ2-7; 13 bases are a match to TRBD2. Germline CDR1 and CDR2: MNHNY and SVGAGI (reference sequence). There are 16 residues in the CDR3. Trimming removed 5 bases from V and 1 base from J; junction bases left unmatched: 5. The CDR3 sequence is CASSGLGLAGSYEQYF. The CDR3, as DNA: TGTGCCAGCAGTGGGCTGGGACTAGCGGGGTCCTACGAGCAGTACTTC.

The chain couples TRBV7-3 to TRBJ2-1; D not certain. The CDR3 spans 15 residues. Germline CDR1 is SGHTA and CDR2 is FQGTGA. V shed 4 bases and J shed 7 bases, with 17 bases lying between them. This chain's CDR3 is CASSSDGLGGNEQFF. The CDR3, as DNA: TGTGCCAGCAGCTCCGACGGGTTAGGCGGAAATGAGCAGTTCTTC.

V and J are TRBV20-1 and TRBJ1-5; 8 bases are a match to TRBD1. This CDR3 is 17 amino acids long. Germline V gives CDR1 DFQATT, CDR2 SNEGSKA (reference sequence). J gave up 0 bases and V 2 bases, and 9 bases lay outside the gene matches. The CDR3 reads CSARRLQGGDSNQPQHF. The CDR3 DNA is TGCAGTGCTAGACGGTTACAGGGGGGAGATAGCAATCAGCCCCAGCATTTT.

The rearrangement uses TRBV7-9 and TRBJ1-5, with 8 nucleotides matching TRBD1. This CDR3 region has 15 residues. CDR1 is SEHNR and CDR2 is FQNEAQ in the germline V gene (reference sequence). Trimming removed 6 bases from V and 4 bases from J; junction bases left unmatched: 8. CDR3 in amino acids: CASSSQGAGNQPQHF. Here the CDR3 DNA reads TGTGCCAGCAGTTCTCAGGGGGCGGGAAATCAGCCCCAGCATTTT.

The V call is TRBV9, the J call TRBJ1-1, with 9 bases aligning to TRBD1. The CDR3 totals 18 residues. V lost 2 bases, J lost 4 bases, and 15 bases stayed unmatched. Germline V gene data show CDR1 as SGDLS and CDR2 as YYNGEE. Written as DNA, the CDR3 is TGTGCCAGCAGCGTTACCGCGGCGGGACAGGGCTTCGGCACTGAAGCTTTCTTT. Its protein is CASSVTAAGQGFGTEAFF. The complete variable domain, with remaining parts taken from reference TRBV9 and TRBJ1-1, reads DSGVTQTPKHLITATGQRVTLRCSPRSGDLSVYWYQQSLDQGLQFLIQYYNGEERAKGNILERFSAQQFPDLHSELNLSSLELGDSALYFCASSVTAAGQGFGTEAFFGQGTRLTVV.

This clonotype was recorded once. This rearrangement joins TRBV9 to TRBJ2-7; 8 nucleotides agree with TRBD2. The V and J ends lost 0 bases and 1 base, in that order; junction bases with no gene match: 6. Germline V gene lookup returns CDR1 SGDLS and CDR2 YYNGEE. The CDR3 has 16 amino acids. CDR3 amino acids: CASSVGGRGVSYEQYF. The CDR3 DNA sequence: TGTGCCAGCAGCGTAGGAGGGCGGGGGGTATCCTACGAGCAGTACTTC.

The chain employs TRBV7-2 and TRBJ1-2; 9 bases fit TRBD1. After removal of 0 bases from V and 5 bases from J, the junction contained 7 bases not matched to a gene. Germline loops: CDR1 SGHTA, CDR2 FQGNSA. This CDR3 comprises 16 residues. The CDR3 spells CASSLADRGALYGYTF. CDR3 coding DNA: TGTGCCAGCAGCTTAGCGGACAGGGGTGCACTATATGGCTACACCTTC. The full variable domain, rest sourced from reference TRBV7-2 and TRBJ1-2, is GAGVSQSPSNKVTEKGKDVELRCDPISGHTALYWYRQSLGQGLEFLIYFQGNSAPDKSGLPSDRFSAERTGGSVSTLTIQRTQQEDSAVYLCASSLADRGALYGYTFGSGTRLTVV.

The chain is built from TRBV7-7 and TRBJ2-7, with D uncertain. Trimming removed 0 bases from V and 4 bases from J, with 10 bases in between. Germline V gene sequence: CDR1 SSHAT, CDR2 FNYEAQ (reference sequence). The CDR3 is 14 amino acids. The CDR3: CASSLAVGDYEQYF. Written as DNA, the CDR3 is TGTGCCAGCAGCTTAGCGGTTGGCGATTACGAGCAGTACTTC.

This clonotype was observed a few times. The chain uses TRBV12-3 or TRBV12-4 and TRBJ2-7; TRBD1 matches 9 bases. CDR3 length: 12 residues. V lost 6 bases, J lost 7 bases, and 4 bases stayed unmatched. The DNA of the CDR3 is TGTGCCAGCAGACGGGACAGGGAAGAGCAGTACTTC. Translation: CASRRDREEQYF.

V usage is TRBV11-2 and J usage is TRBJ2-4, with D possibly being TRBD1 (6 bases). Trimming removed 5 bases at V and 0 bases at J, with 14 bases between. Germline assignment: CDR1 SGHAT and CDR2 FQNNGV. CDR3 length: 16 residues. The CDR3 reads CASSRQVNLAKNIQYF. The CDR3 nucleotides are TGTGCCAGCAGCAGACAGGTTAATCTAGCCAAAAACATTCAGTACTTC.